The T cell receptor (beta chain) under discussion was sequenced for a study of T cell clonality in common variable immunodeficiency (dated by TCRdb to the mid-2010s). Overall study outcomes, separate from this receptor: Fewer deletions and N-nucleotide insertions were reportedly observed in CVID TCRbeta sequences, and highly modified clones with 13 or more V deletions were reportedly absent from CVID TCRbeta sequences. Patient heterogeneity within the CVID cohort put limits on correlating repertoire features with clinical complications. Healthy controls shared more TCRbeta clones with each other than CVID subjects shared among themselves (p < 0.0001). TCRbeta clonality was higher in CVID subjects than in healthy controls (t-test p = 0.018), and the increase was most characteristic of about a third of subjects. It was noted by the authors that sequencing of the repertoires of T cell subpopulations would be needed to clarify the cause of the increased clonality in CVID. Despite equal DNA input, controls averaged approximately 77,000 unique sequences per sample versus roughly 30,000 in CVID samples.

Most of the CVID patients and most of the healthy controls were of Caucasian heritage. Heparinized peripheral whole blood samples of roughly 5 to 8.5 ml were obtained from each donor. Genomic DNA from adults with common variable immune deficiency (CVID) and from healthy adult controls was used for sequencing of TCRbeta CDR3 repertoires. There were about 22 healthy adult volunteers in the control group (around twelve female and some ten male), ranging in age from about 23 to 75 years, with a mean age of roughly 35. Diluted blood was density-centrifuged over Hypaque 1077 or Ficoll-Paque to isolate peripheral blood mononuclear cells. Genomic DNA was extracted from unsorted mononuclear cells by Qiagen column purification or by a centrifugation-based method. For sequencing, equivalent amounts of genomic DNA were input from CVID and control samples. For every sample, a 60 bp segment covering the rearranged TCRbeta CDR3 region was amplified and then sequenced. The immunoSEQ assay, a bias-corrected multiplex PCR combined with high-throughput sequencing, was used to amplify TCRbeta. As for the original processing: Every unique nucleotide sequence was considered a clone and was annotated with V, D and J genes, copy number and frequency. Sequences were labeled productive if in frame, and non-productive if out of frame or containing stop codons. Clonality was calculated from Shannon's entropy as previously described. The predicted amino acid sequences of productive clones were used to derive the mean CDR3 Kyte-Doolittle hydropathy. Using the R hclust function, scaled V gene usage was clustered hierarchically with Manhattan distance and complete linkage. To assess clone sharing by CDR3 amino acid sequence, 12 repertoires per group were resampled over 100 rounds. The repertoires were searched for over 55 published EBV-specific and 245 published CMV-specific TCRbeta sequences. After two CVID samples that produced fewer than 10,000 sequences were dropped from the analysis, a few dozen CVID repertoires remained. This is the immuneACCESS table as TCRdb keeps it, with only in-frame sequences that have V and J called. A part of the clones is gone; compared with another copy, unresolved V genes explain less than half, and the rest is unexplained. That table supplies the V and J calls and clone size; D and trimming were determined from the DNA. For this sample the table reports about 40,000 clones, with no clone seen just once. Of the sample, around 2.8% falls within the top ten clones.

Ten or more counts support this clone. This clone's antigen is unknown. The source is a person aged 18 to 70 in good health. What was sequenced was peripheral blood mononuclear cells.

The CDR3 reads as follows: CSARHGQSGNTIYF. The DNA read from the CDR3 is TGCAGTGCTAGACATGGACAGTCTGGAAACACC. In this chain, TRBV20-1 is recombined with TRBJ1-3; tentative D gene TRBD1, with 6 bases matching. The sequenced fragment ends 3 residues before the CDR3 boundary, so the rest is inferred from the germline J gene. At the junction V is shortened by 2 bases and J by 1 base, with 9 bases in between. The CDR3, from cysteine to phenylalanine, totals 14 residues. The 33 bases shown cover part of the CDR3, and their frame starts at base 1. CDR1 and CDR2, looked up from the germline V gene (reference sequence), are DFQATT and SNEGSKA.